The clone carrying this T cell receptor beta chain came up once. Antigen: not known. Run at survey level, the immunoSEQ assay was version v3.0. Clones were sequenced by immunoSEQ multiplex PCR, and TCRdb holds only the in-frame ones, with some missing. The sample lists 20,000 to 25,000 clones; about 91% were seen once. This sample was taken from a study of long-term antiretroviral therapy in people with HIV. Study-wide points: Despite increasing after ART, diversity remained lower than that of transplant donor controls. Data on ART adherence, viral resistance or therapy changes were unavailable.

The germline V and J ends were trimmed by 1 base and 6 bases, with 12 bases remaining between them. Germline V gene data show CDR1 as SGHTA and CDR2 as FQGNSA. CDR3 length: 14 amino acids. The chain is built from TRBV7-2 and TRBJ1-1; unclear D gene. The clonotype was recovered from a woman between 45 and 65 years old with HIV. The specimen was unsorted PBMCs, collected 4.4 years after starting antiretroviral therapy. CDR3 bases: TGTGCCAGCAGCTTAGATATCGACGCTCCTGAAGCTTTCTTT. Translation gives CASSLDIDAPEAFF.